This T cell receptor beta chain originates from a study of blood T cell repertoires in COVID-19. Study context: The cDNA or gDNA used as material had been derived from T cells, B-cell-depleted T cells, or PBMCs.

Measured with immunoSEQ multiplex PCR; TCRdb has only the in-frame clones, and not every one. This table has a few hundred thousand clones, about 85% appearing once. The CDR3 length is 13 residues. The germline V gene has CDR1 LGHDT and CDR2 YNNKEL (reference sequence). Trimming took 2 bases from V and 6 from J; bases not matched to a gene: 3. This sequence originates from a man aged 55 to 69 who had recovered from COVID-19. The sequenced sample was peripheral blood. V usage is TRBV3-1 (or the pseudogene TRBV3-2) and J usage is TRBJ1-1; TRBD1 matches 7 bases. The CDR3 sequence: CASSQYRGAEAFF. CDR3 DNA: TGTGCCAGCAGCCAATACAGGGGAGCTGAAGCTTTCTTT.